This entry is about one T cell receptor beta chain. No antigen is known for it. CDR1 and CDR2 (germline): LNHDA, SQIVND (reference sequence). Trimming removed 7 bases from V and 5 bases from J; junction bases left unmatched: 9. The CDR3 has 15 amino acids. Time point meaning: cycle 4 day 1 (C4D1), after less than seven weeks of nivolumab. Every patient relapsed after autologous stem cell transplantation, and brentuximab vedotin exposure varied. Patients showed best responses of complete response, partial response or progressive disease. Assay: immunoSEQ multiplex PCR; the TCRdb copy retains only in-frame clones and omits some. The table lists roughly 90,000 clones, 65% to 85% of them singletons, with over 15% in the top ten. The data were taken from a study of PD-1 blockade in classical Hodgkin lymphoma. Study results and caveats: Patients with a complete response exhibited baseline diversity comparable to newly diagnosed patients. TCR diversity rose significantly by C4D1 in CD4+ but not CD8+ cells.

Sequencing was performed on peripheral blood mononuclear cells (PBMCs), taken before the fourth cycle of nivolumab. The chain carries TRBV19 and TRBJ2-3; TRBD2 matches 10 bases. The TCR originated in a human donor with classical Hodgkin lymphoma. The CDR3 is CASKQREGPGDTQYF. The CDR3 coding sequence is TGTGCCAGTAAACAGCGGGAGGGCCCTGGAGATACGCAGTATTTT. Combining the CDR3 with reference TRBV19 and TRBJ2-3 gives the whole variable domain DGGITQSPKYLFRKEGQNVTLSCEQNLNHDAMYWYRQDPGQGLRLIYYSQIVNDFQKGDIAEGYSVSREKKESFPLTVTSAQKNPTAFYLCASKQREGPGDTQYFGPGTRLTVL.